Below are 27 T cell receptor beta chains sequenced from a single sample in a study of identical twins. MiXCR, run by TCRdb on the 5' RACE reads, gives a single entry per CDR3 protein. The table shows roughly 1.6 million distinct CDR3 sequences, with more than 30% occurring only once. Source material: cord blood. These receptors all stem from a newborn girl in good health.

The chain links TRBV10-3 to TRBJ2-2, with D perhaps TRBD1 or TRBD2 (5 bases each). V was clipped by 6 bases and J by 2 bases, with 10 bases between them. There are 14 residues in the CDR3. The germline V gene has CDR1 ENHRY and CDR2 SYGVKD. The CDR3 reads CAIRRGDNTGELFF. DNA for the CDR3: TGTGCCATCAGGAGGGGCGATAACACCGGGGAGCTGTTTTTT.

Many counts were recorded for this clonotype. The chain recombines TRBV7-2 with TRBJ2-3; no clear D. Between the trimmed V and J ends, which lost 0 bases and 8 bases, there was a span of 9 bases. Per germline, CDR1 SGHTA and CDR2 FQGNSA. This CDR3 has 13 amino acids. CDR3 loop: CASSLAGKGTQYF. The DNA for the CDR3 is TGTGCCAGCAGCTTAGCTGGTAAGGGTACGCAGTATTTT.

This clonotype was detected ten times or more. The chain uses TRBV12-3 or TRBV12-4 and TRBJ1-4; D is perhaps TRBD1 (5 bases). The CDR3 is 14 amino acids. V dropped 2 bases and J dropped 3 bases, with 7 bases sitting between them. The CDR3 loop is CASSLTTANEKLFF. CDR3 coding DNA: TGTGCCAGCAGTTTAACGACAGCTAATGAAAAACTGTTTTTT.

This clonotype showed up just a few times. V is TRBV3-1 and J is TRBJ2-3, with 8 bases aligning to TRBD2. Germline V gene data show CDR1 as LGHDT and CDR2 as YNNKEL (reference sequence). The V segment lost 1 base and the J segment 0 bases; nucleotides outside the gene matches: 9. This CDR3 region has 18 residues. In nucleotides, the CDR3 is TGTGCCAGCAGCCAAGCCCACGGACTAGCCCTTAGCACAGATACGCAGTATTTT. Translation: CASSQAHGLALSTDTQYF.

This clonotype was seen at least ten times. V usage is TRBV5-1 and J usage is TRBJ1-2; 7 positions match TRBD1. V dropped 0 bases and J dropped 0; count of bases not matched to a gene: 2. This CDR3 is built from 15 residues. The germline V gene has CDR1 SGHRS and CDR2 YFSETQ. The CDR3 region has the DNA TGCGCCAGCAGCTTGGTGGGACAGCCTAACTATGGCTACACCTTC. Encoded protein: CASSLVGQPNYGYTF.

This rearrangement joins TRBV27 to TRBJ2-1, with 8 bases fitting TRBD2. From germline, CDR1 is MNHEY and CDR2 SMNVEV (reference sequence). The V gene end was trimmed by 5 bases and the J gene end by 8 bases; junction bases not matched to a gene: 8. The CDR3 is made up of 14 amino acids. CDR3 in DNA: TGTGCCAGCAGTCTCAGCGGGAGTGGCGATGAGCAGTTCTTC. Translated: CASSLSGSGDEQFF.

The chain combines TRBV20-1 with TRBJ2-4; 7 positions agree with TRBD1. Germline V gives CDR1 DFQATT, CDR2 SNEGSKA (reference sequence). There are 12 residues in the CDR3. V trimming: 5 bases; J trimming: 6 bases; junction bases outside the gene matches: 4. For the CDR3, the DNA is TGCAGTGCTTCATACAGGGGAAACATTCAGTACTTC. This translates into CSASYRGNIQYF.

This clonotype was found a few times. The gene calls are TRBV3-1 and TRBJ1-5; D possibly corresponds to TRBD1 (5 bases). The germline CDR1 and CDR2 sequences are LGHDT and YNNKEL (reference sequence). The V gene lost 3 bases and the J gene lost 3 bases, with 9 bases spanning the gap. The CDR3 has 14 amino acids. The CDR3 spells CASSHRGVNQPQHF. In DNA, the CDR3 is TGTGCCAGCAGCCACCGGGGGGTCAATCAGCCCCAGCATTTT.

A few counts support this clonotype. The J gene is TRBJ2-1, the V gene TRBV4-2, with 7 bases identical to TRBD2. The CDR3 has 17 amino acids. V gave up 1 base and J gave up 1 base; unmatched junction bases: 7. Germline V lookup: CDR1 LGHNA, CDR2 YNFKEQ. The CDR3 here is CASSQVGGGESYNEQFF. The CDR3 bases are TGTGCCAGCAGCCAAGTCGGGGGAGGGGAGTCCTACAATGAGCAGTTCTTC.

This clonotype was recorded a few times. The chain couples TRBV4-2 to TRBJ1-1; D not certain. V gave up 1 base and J gave up 0 bases, with 9 bases separating them. CDR1 is LGHNA and CDR2 is YNFKEQ in the germline V gene. CDR3 length: 15 amino acids. CDR3 coding DNA: TGTGCCAGCAGCCAAGCCGTGGGCCTGAACACTGAAGCTTTCTTT. This translates into CASSQAVGLNTEAFF.

The chain employs TRBV20-1 and TRBJ2-3; the match to TRBD2 covers 8 bases. The length of the CDR3 is 14 residues. Germline V lookup: CDR1 DFQATT, CDR2 SNEGSKA (reference sequence). V was clipped by 2 bases and J by 4 bases; unmatched bases: 5. The CDR3 region has the DNA TGCAGTGCTAGAACCGGACTAGCAGCAGATACGCAGTATTTT. It translates to CSARTGLAADTQYF.

The V and J genes are TRBV6-6 and TRBJ1-1; D gene ambiguous. V gave up 7 bases and J gave up 0 bases, with 6 bases separating them. There are 12 residues in the CDR3. Germline CDR1 MNHNY, CDR2 SVGAGI (reference sequence). The CDR3 protein is CASTQVNTEAFF. CDR3 DNA: TGTGCCAGCACCCAGGTGAACACTGAAGCTTTCTTT.

This clonotype appeared a few times. This sequence joins TRBV5-1 and TRBJ2-4; possibly TRBD1 for D (5 bases). The CDR3 covers 15 residues. From germline, CDR1 is SGHRS and CDR2 YFSETQ. Trimming removed 4 bases from V and 7 bases from J, with 18 bases in between. The CDR3 bases are TGCGCCAGCAGCCCCGGTGGGCAGGGAAGGAACATTCAGTACTTC. Translated: CASSPGGQGRNIQYF. The complete variable domain, with remaining parts taken from reference TRBV5-1 and TRBJ2-4, reads KAGVTQTPRYLIKTRGQQVTLSCSPISGHRSVSWYQQTPGQGLQFLFEYFSETQRNKGNFPGRFSGRQFSNSRSEMNVSTLELGDSALYLCASSPGGQGRNIQYFGAGTRLSVL.

As concerns this clonotype: This may arise from a read error, as a much more abundant clone is one base away. This sequence joins TRBV5-1 and TRBJ2-1; D call uncertain. The closer fit of TRBJ2-7 to the DNA end suggests the J call may be wrong. Looked up from germline, CDR1 is SGHRS and CDR2 is YFSETQ. The CDR3 extends over 14 amino acids. CDR3 sequence (DNA): TGCGCCAGCAGCTTGACGGAGACCTACAATGAGCAGTACTTC. Translated: CASSLTETYNEQYF.

This clonotype was observed a handful of times. The gene calls are TRBV11-2 and TRBJ2-7, with D perhaps matching TRBD1 (5 bases). The J call is uncertain, as TRBJ2-5 better fits the DNA end. Germline CDR1 and CDR2: SGHAT and FQNNGV. The CDR3 sequence is 14 residues long. The CDR3 DNA sequence: TGTGCCAGCAGCTTCGGGCAGGGTCGACAGACCCAGTACTTC. Its protein product is CASSFGQGRQTQYF.

There are a few counts of this clonotype. The genes are TRBV20-1 and TRBJ2-3, with D unresolved. The CDR3 length is 13 residues. The germline V and J ends were trimmed by 2 bases and 6 bases, with 12 bases remaining between them. The germline gives CDR1 DFQATT, CDR2 SNEGSKA (reference sequence). The CDR3 is CSARFPAPDTQYF. For the CDR3, the DNA is TGCAGTGCTAGATTCCCAGCACCTGATACGCAGTATTTT.

The CDR3 bases are TGTGCCAGCAGTGACCCGGGACGTCCCTACGGGCAGTACTTC. It yields the protein CASSDPGRPYGQYF. This chain links TRBV6-1 with TRBJ2-5; D is tentatively TRBD1 or TRBD2 (5 bases each). The CDR3 contains 14 residues. Looked up from germline, CDR1 is MNHNS and CDR2 is SASEGT. With 3 bases removed from V and 11 bases from J, the gap between germline ends came to 19 bases.

This clonotype was seen more than once but under ten times. The J gene is TRBJ2-1, the V gene TRBV18; 7 bases fit TRBD2. This CDR3 contains 16 residues. Germline CDR1 reads KGHSH; CDR2 reads LQKENI. J gave up 8 bases and V 3 bases, and 13 bases lay outside the gene matches. This CDR3 reads CASSPAGGRTIDEQFF. The CDR3 DNA reads as TGTGCCAGCTCACCTGCTGGCGGGAGAACCATAGATGAGCAGTTCTTC.

The genes are TRBV7-2 and TRBJ2-1; 9 bases line up with TRBD1. The CDR3 is 16 amino acids. The germline V gene encodes CDR1 SGHTA and CDR2 FQGNSA. With V trimmed by 0 bases and J by 9 bases, 9 bases remained unmatched. CDR3 in DNA: TGTGCCAGCAGCTTAGCGTCGGGACAGGGACAGGGTGAGCAGTTCTTC. Its protein is CASSLASGQGQGEQFF.

This clonotype was detected a few times. The chain recombines TRBV12-3 or TRBV12-4 with TRBJ2-3; no clear D gene. Trimming removed 5 bases from V and 1 base from J, with 13 bases in between. The CDR3 is 15 amino acids. The CDR3 nucleotides read TGTGCCAGCAGTGAGACGGCTCCTGGCACAGATACGCAGTATTTT. Translating it yields CASSETAPGTDTQYF.

This clonotype has only a few counts. V is TRBV12-3 or TRBV12-4 and J is TRBJ2-1; D call uncertain. The CDR3 covers 12 residues. V was cut by 6 bases and J by 5 bases, with 8 bases left in between. CDR3 bases: TGTGCCAGCAGCAAGATAGACAATGAGCAGTTCTTC. This encodes CASSKIDNEQFF.

The J gene is TRBJ2-7, the V gene TRBV28; no reliable D call. Between the trimmed V and J ends, which lost 5 bases and 2 bases, there was a span of 16 bases. The CDR3 covers 15 residues. The germline V gene has CDR1 MDHEN and CDR2 SYDVKM. Written as DNA, the CDR3 is TGTGCCAGCAGTCCGTCGGATGTGGGAACCTACGAGCAGTACTTC. Translation: CASSPSDVGTYEQYF.

CDR3 amino acids: CARTRDGTGELFF. The CDR3 DNA follows: TGTGCCAGGACCAGGGACGGCACCGGGGAGCTGTTTTTT. The rearrangement links TRBV2 to TRBJ2-2; D may be TRBD1 or TRBD2 (5 bases each). Trimming left V 9 bases short and J 4 bases short, with 12 bases between. Looked up from germline, CDR1 is SNHLY and CDR2 is FYNNEI. The CDR3 is 13 amino acids.

This clonotype turned up a few times. The rearrangement links TRBV12-3 or TRBV12-4 to TRBJ1-2; 8 nucleotides match TRBD1. J was trimmed by 8 bases and V by 2 bases; bases with no gene match: 4. The CDR3 runs 13 residues. In nucleotides, the CDR3 is TGTGCCAGCAGTTTAAACAGGGGGGGGGGCTACACCTTC. Its translation is CASSLNRGGGYTF.

This clonotype occurred a few times. The chain recombines TRBV6-2 or TRBV6-3 with TRBJ2-1; 11 bases line up with TRBD2. V lost 3 bases, J lost 9 bases, and 13 bases stayed unmatched. Germline assignment: CDR1 MNHEY and CDR2 SVGEGT. This CDR3 spans 17 amino acids. For the CDR3, the DNA is TGTGCCAGCAGTTATACATTCCTAGCGGGAGGCGATATTGAGCAGTTCTTC. This translates into CASSYTFLAGGDIEQFF.

This clonotype was observed a few times. V and J are TRBV27 and TRBJ2-3; the D is unclear. V was shortened by 6 bases and J by 0 bases, with 13 bases between the two germline ends. Germline CDR1 MNHEY, CDR2 SMNVEV (reference sequence). There are 15 residues in the CDR3. The DNA of the CDR3 is TGTGCCAGCAGACCTACCTATTCTAGCACAGATACGCAGTATTTT. Protein: CASRPTYSSTDTQYF.

The sample holds a few counts of this clonotype. The chain joins TRBV10-3 to TRBJ2-3; the D gene is possibly TRBD2 (6 bases). V dropped 8 bases and J dropped 1 base, with 10 bases sitting between them. Per the germline V gene, CDR1 is ENHRY and CDR2 is SYGVKD. This CDR3 has 13 residues. The CDR3 here is CAIESGGTDTQYF. The DNA for the CDR3 is TGTGCCATCGAATCGGGGGGCACAGATACGCAGTATTTT.